The 22 T cell receptor beta chains below were found in one sample sequenced in a study of shared clonotypes between healthy human individuals. Profiled with immunoSEQ multiplex PCR; TCRdb holds only in-frame clones, not every one. The sample records roughly 1.5 million clones, 95% to 99% being singletons. The specimen sequenced was naive CD4+ T cells sorted from blood. Described subset: CD45RA+ positively selected. The origin of the receptors is a man under 40 in good health.

In regard to this clone: Other DNA sequences in this sample translate to the same CDR3. The chain recombines TRBV7-9 with TRBJ2-7; D remains unclear. Trimming took off 2 bases at V and 4 bases at J, with 3 bases between the two ends. From germline, CDR1 is SEHNR and CDR2 FQNEAQ (reference sequence). CDR3 size: 11 residues. The CDR3 loop is CASSLYYEQYF. CDR3 coding DNA: TGTGCCAGCAGCTTATATTACGAGCAGTACTTC.

The chain recombines TRBV18 with TRBJ1-2, with unresolved D. This CDR3 contains 15 residues. Trimming stripped 2 bases from V and 3 bases from J, with 13 bases between. Germline lookup yields CDR1 KGHSH and CDR2 LQKENI. CDR3 residues: CASSPGLDRDYGYTF. Written as DNA, the CDR3 is TGTGCCAGCTCACCAGGTTTGGATAGGGACTATGGCTACACCTTC. The entire variable domain, with the rest obtained from reference TRBV18 and TRBJ1-2, is as follows: NAGVMQNPRHLVRRRGQEARLRCSPMKGHSHVYWYRQLPEEGLKFMVYLQKENIIDESGMPKERFSAEFPKEGPSILRIQQVVRGDSAAYFCASSPGLDRDYGYTFGSGTRLTVV.

The V call is TRBV27, the J call TRBJ2-1, with TRBD2 matching 7 bases. The CDR3 consists of 14 residues. In germline, CDR1 is MNHEY, CDR2 SMNVEV (reference sequence). V was pared by 6 bases and J by 8 bases, with 10 bases of the junction left unmatched. Here the CDR3 reads CASSWSGTIDEQFF. The CDR3 DNA reads as TGTGCCAGCAGCTGGAGCGGGACCATCGATGAGCAGTTCTTC.

The chain employs TRBV10-2 and TRBJ2-7; D unresolved. V lost 2 bases to trimming and J lost 3 bases, with 8 bases between them. Per the germline V gene, CDR1 is WSHSY and CDR2 is SAAADI. The CDR3 sequence is 13 residues long. The CDR3 coding sequence is TGCGCCAGCAGTGAGATGGCAATCTACGAGCAGTACTTC. Translation: CASSEMAIYEQYF.

The V gene is TRBV27, the J gene TRBJ1-5; 7 bases line up with TRBD1. The CDR3 covers 15 residues. V shed 6 bases and J 5 bases; nucleotides not matched to a gene: 10. The V gene's germline CDR1 is MNHEY and CDR2 SMNVEV (reference sequence). The CDR3 here is CASSHLPGGDQPQHF. The CDR3 coding sequence is TGTGCCAGCAGCCACCTCCCAGGGGGTGATCAGCCCCAGCATTTT.

The chain couples TRBV5-5 to TRBJ2-1; TRBD1 is a possible D gene (5 bases). Germline V gene sequence: CDR1 SGHKS, CDR2 YYEKEE (reference sequence). Trimming cost V 2 bases and J 10 bases, with 13 bases left between them. The CDR3 consists of 13 residues. In nucleotides, the CDR3 is TGTGCCAGCAGCTTACAGGCCGGAATGGAGCAGTTCTTC. Amino acid sequence: CASSLQAGMEQFF.

The rearrangement uses TRBV5-1 and TRBJ1-1; no clear D. The CDR3 contains 14 residues. The V gene lost 0 bases and the J gene lost 7 bases, with 13 bases spanning the gap. Germline assignment: CDR1 SGHRS and CDR2 YFSETQ. CDR3: CASSLVDPTGEAFF. In DNA form, the CDR3 reads TGCGCCAGCAGCTTGGTGGACCCTACGGGTGAAGCTTTCTTT. The variable domain in full, completed from reference TRBV5-1 and TRBJ1-1, reads KAGVTQTPRYLIKTRGQQVTLSCSPISGHRSVSWYQQTPGQGLQFLFEYFSETQRNKGNFPGRFSGRQFSNSRSEMNVSTLELGDSALYLCASSLVDPTGEAFFGQGTRLTVV.

The CDR3 spells CASSQGPPGHHYEQYF. CDR3 DNA: TGTGCCAGCAGCCAAGGACCCCCGGGGCACCACTACGAGCAGTACTTC. The V gene is TRBV14, the J gene TRBJ2-7; possibly TRBD1 or TRBD2 for D (5 bases each). The CDR3 sequence is 16 residues long. Germline CDR1 is SGHDN and CDR2 is FVKESK. V lost 1 base, J lost 3 bases, and 16 bases lay in between.

The CDR3 reads CASSSETRRYFLLTDTQYF. CDR3 bases: TGTGCCAGTAGTTCCGAGACACGTCGGTATTTCCTCCTCACAGATACGCAGTATTTT. The chain combines TRBV19 with TRBJ2-3; D is unclear. CDR1 LNHDA and CDR2 SQIVND come from the germline V gene (reference sequence). V was clipped by 5 bases and J by 2 bases, with 26 bases between them. The CDR3 consists of 19 residues. Combining the CDR3 with reference TRBV19 and TRBJ2-3 gives the whole variable domain DGGITQSPKYLFRKEGQNVTLSCEQNLNHDAMYWYRQDPGQGLRLIYYSQIVNDFQKGDIAEGYSVSREKKESFPLTVTSAQKNPTAFYLCASSSETRRYFLLTDTQYFGPGTRLTVL.

This clone showed up just once. The V and J genes are TRBV6-6 and TRBJ2-3; tentative D call: TRBD1 (5 bases). Trimming took 4 bases from V and 3 from J, leaving 8 bases between them. Germline CDR1 MNHNY, CDR2 SVGAGI (reference sequence). This CDR3 has 13 amino acids. The CDR3 region has the DNA TGTGCCAGCAGTTGGCAGGGTACAGATACGCAGTATTTT. As protein: CASSWQGTDTQYF.

This clone was found once. The chain is built from TRBV6-5 and TRBJ2-1, with 12 positions matching TRBD2. Germline V lookup: CDR1 MNHEY, CDR2 SVGAGI. The CDR3 runs 16 residues. The junction had 8 bases not matched to a gene; V was cut back by 4 bases and J by 7 bases. The CDR3 region is CASSSPPGTSGNEQFF. In DNA form, the CDR3 reads TGTGCCAGCAGTTCCCCGCCCGGGACTAGCGGGAATGAGCAGTTCTTC.

The chain joins TRBV5-1 to TRBJ1-2; no definite D call. Trimming removed 0 bases at V and 4 bases at J, with 7 bases between. The CDR3 runs to 13 residues. CDR1 is SGHRS and CDR2 is YFSETQ in the germline V gene. CDR3 sequence reads: CASSLDFSYGYTF. CDR3 nucleotides: TGCGCCAGCAGCTTGGACTTCTCCTATGGCTACACCTTC.

The chain couples TRBV7-3 to TRBJ2-1, with TRBD1 as a possible D gene (6 bases). CDR3 length equals 15 residues. With 5 bases removed from V and 9 bases from J, the gap between germline ends came to 20 bases. Germline values: CDR1 SGHTA, CDR2 FQGTGA. CDR3 sequence: CASSKQGSDTGEQFF. For the CDR3, the DNA is TGTGCCAGCAGCAAACAGGGTTCGGACACCGGTGAGCAGTTCTTC.

The rearrangement joins TRBV6-1 to TRBJ1-1; maybe TRBD1 (5 bases). Germline CDR1 is MNHNS and CDR2 is SASEGT. The length of the CDR3 is 13 residues. V was shortened by 6 bases and J by 6 bases, with 14 bases between the two germline ends. The CDR3: CASRPLQGAEAFF. Here the CDR3 DNA reads TGTGCCAGCAGGCCGCTCCAGGGCGCTGAAGCTTTCTTT.

J is TRBJ2-6 and V is TRBV6-5, with D uncertain. V lost 5 bases and J 1 base, leaving 6 bases between the germline ends. Germline CDR1 is MNHEY and CDR2 is SVGAGI. This CDR3 region has 14 residues. In nucleotides, the CDR3 is TGTGCCAGCAGTGGGCTTTCTGGGGCCAACGTCCTGACTTTC. Translation: CASSGLSGANVLTF.

The V and J genes are TRBV10-3 and TRBJ2-7; TRBD2 is a possible D gene (6 bases). The CDR3 totals 14 residues. The V end lost 2 bases, the J end lost 2 bases, and 10 bases lay between the germline ends. CDR1 and CDR2 (germline): ENHRY, SYGVKD. CDR3 sequence reads: CAISEGGSAYEQYF. The DNA for the CDR3 is TGTGCCATCAGTGAGGGGGGGTCAGCCTACGAGCAGTACTTC.

This clone was detected once. The J gene is TRBJ2-7, the V gene TRBV2, with a tentative D call TRBD1 (6 bases). CDR1 and CDR2 (germline): SNHLY, FYNNEI. The CDR3 spans 13 residues. Trimming stripped 7 bases from V and 5 bases from J, with 15 bases between. CDR3 nucleotide sequence: TGTGCCAGCAAGCTGACCCAGGGGAACGAGCAGTACTTC. This codes for CASKLTQGNEQYF.

The rearrangement uses TRBV7-2 and TRBJ2-1, with 11 bases identical to TRBD2. The length of the CDR3 is 15 residues. Germline CDR1 SGHTA, CDR2 FQGNSA. After removal of 5 bases from V and 6 bases from J, the junction contained 6 bases not matched to a gene. The chain's CDR3 is CASSALAGVSNEQFF. The CDR3 DNA is TGTGCCAGCAGCGCACTAGCGGGAGTGAGCAATGAGCAGTTCTTC.

The V call is TRBV7-9, the J call TRBJ1-3, with TRBD1 as a possible D gene (6 bases). The germline V and J ends were trimmed by 3 bases and 4 bases, with 13 bases remaining between them. CDR3 length equals 15 residues. Germline CDR1 reads SEHNR; CDR2 reads FQNEAQ (reference sequence). In nucleotides, the CDR3 is TGTGCCAGCAGCTTTTCCAGGGGAACGGGAAACACCATATATTTT. Its protein product is CASSFSRGTGNTIYF.

This clone showed up just once. This sequence joins TRBV5-1 and TRBJ1-2; D gene ambiguous. V shed 0 bases and J shed 8 bases, with 20 bases lying between them. Per the germline V gene, CDR1 is SGHRS and CDR2 is YFSETQ. This CDR3 comprises 16 residues. The CDR3 is CASSLDSGADSKGYTF. For the CDR3, the DNA is TGCGCCAGCAGCTTGGACTCAGGAGCTGATTCCAAGGGCTACACCTTC. Drawing the rest from reference TRBV5-1 and TRBJ1-2, the complete variable domain is KAGVTQTPRYLIKTRGQQVTLSCSPISGHRSVSWYQQTPGQGLQFLFEYFSETQRNKGNFPGRFSGRQFSNSRSEMNVSTLELGDSALYLCASSLDSGADSKGYTFGSGTRLTVV.

The chain links TRBV14 to TRBJ2-7; D gene ambiguous. This CDR3 spans 12 amino acids. CDR1 is SGHDN and CDR2 is FVKESK in the germline V gene. V lost 5 bases to trimming and J lost 6 bases, with 11 bases between them. The CDR3: CASSFVPTEQYF. In DNA form, the CDR3 reads TGTGCCAGCAGCTTCGTCCCCACCGAGCAGTACTTC.

The chain is built from TRBV5-1 and TRBJ2-5; 8 bases are a match to TRBD2. The V gene's germline CDR1 is SGHRS and CDR2 YFSETQ. The CDR3 consists of 18 residues. J was trimmed by 6 bases and V by 4 bases; bases with no gene match: 20. CDR3 loop: CASSPEGAGEGGWKTQYF. CDR3 sequence (DNA): TGCGCCAGCAGCCCGGAGGGAGCGGGAGAGGGGGGGTGGAAGACCCAGTACTTC.